Sequencing of this TCR beta chain was carried out in a study of identical twins. There are a few counts of this clonotype. Its matching antigen is unknown. Overall study findings and caveats: Carriage of fewer insertions was seen in abundant cord blood beta clonotypes, whereas memory repertoires showed none. Findings came from cross-sectional statistics, without long-term follow-up of donors. Partly confounded zero-insertion analyses could result from invariant MAIT and iNKT cells.

Template switching supplied a universal primer site; unique molecular identifiers were carried on the cDNA. MiXCR was run by TCRdb on the 5' RACE reads, yielding one entry per CDR3 protein. Of 450,000 to 500,000 distinct CDR3 sequences in the sample, around an eighth are singletons; the top ten hold approximately 0.98%. A further study also used this sample, focusing on yellow fever vaccine responses in identical twins.

This TCR was sampled from a woman between 18 and 30 years old in good health. Sequenced: CD4+ T cells sorted from blood.

The CDR3 sequence is CASSQDLGQGYGYTF. Written as DNA, the CDR3 is TGCGCCAGCAGCCAAGATCTAGGACAGGGATATGGCTACACCTTC. The V and J genes are TRBV4-3 and TRBJ1-2; 8 bases match TRBD1. This CDR3 is 15 amino acids long. V shed 0 bases and J 5 bases; nucleotides not matched to a gene: 5. Germline V gene data show CDR1 as LGHNA and CDR2 as YSLEER.